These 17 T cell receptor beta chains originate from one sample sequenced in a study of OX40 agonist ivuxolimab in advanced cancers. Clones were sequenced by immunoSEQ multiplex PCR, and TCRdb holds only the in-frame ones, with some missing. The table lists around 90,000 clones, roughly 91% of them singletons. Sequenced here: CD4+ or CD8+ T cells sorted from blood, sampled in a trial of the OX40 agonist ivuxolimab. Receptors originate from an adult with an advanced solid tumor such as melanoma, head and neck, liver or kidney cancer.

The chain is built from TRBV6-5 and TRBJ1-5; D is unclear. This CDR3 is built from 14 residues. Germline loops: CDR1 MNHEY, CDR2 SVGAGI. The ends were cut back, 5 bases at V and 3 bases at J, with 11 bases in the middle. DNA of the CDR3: TGTGCCAGCAGTCCCACTGGTTCCAATCAGCCCCAGCATTTT. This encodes CASSPTGSNQPQHF.

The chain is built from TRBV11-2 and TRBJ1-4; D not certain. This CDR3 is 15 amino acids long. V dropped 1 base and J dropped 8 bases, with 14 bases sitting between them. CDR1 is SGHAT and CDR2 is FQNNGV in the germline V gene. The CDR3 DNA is TGTGCCAGCAGCTTAGTCGTATCGGGAGGGGAAAAACTGTTTTTT. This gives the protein CASSLVVSGGEKLFF.

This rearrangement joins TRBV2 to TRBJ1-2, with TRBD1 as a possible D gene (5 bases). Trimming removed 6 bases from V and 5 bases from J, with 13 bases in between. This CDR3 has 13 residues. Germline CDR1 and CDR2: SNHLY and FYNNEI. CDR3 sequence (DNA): TGTGCCAGCAGGGACACCAGCTATTATGGCTACACCTTC. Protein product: CASRDTSYYGYTF.

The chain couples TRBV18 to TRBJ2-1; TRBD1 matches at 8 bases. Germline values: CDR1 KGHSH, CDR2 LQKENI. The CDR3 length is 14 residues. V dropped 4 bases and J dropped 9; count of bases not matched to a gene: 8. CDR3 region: CASSRETGVGEQFF. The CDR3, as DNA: TGTGCCAGCTCACGCGAGACAGGGGTGGGTGAGCAGTTCTTC.

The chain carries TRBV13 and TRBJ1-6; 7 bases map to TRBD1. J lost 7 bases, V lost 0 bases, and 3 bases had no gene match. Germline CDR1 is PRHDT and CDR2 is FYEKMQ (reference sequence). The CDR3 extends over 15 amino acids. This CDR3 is CASSLGKGANSPLHF. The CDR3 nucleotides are TGTGCCAGCAGCTTAGGCAAGGGGGCGAATTCACCCCTCCACTTT.

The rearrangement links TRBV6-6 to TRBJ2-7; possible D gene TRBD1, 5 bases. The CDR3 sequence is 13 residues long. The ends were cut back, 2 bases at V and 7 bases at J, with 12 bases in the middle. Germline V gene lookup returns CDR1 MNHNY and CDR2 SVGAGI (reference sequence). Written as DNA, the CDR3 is TGTGCCAGCAGTTACGTTTGGGGCGCAGAGCAGTACTTC. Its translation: CASSYVWGAEQYF.

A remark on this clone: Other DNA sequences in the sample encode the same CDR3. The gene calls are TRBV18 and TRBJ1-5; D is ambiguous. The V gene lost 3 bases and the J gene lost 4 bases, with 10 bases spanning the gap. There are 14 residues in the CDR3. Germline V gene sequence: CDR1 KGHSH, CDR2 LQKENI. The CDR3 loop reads CASSPPGGNQPQHF. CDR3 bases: TGTGCCAGCTCACCTCCCGGAGGGAATCAGCCCCAGCATTTT. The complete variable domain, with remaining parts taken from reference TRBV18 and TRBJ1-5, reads NAGVMQNPRHLVRRRGQEARLRCSPMKGHSHVYWYRQLPEEGLKFMVYLQKENIIDESGMPKERFSAEFPKEGPSILRIQQVVRGDSAAYFCASSPPGGNQPQHFGDGTRLSIL.

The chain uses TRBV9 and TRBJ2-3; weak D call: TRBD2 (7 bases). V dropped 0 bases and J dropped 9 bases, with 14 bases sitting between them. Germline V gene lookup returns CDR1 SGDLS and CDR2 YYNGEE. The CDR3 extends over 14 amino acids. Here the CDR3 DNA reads TGTGCCAGCAGCGTAGGGGGGGGCCAGTCCACGCAGTATTTT. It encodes CASSVGGGQSTQYF.

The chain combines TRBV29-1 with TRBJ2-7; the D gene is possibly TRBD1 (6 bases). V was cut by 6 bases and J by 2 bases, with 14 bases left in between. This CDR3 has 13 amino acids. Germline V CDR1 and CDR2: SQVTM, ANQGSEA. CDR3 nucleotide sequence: TGCAGCGTCGGCAAAGGGGGAACCTACGAGCAGTACTTC. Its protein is CSVGKGGTYEQYF.

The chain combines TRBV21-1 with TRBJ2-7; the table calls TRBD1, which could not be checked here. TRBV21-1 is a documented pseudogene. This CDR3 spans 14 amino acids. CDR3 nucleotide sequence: TGTGCCAGCAGCAAAGCGCCCAGAACCTACGAGCAGTACTTC. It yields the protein CASSKAPRTYEQYF.

This CDR3 reads CASSRGQGESGNTIYF. CDR3 DNA sequence: TGTGCCAGCAGCCGGGGACAGGGGGAAAGTGGAAACACCATATATTTT. This chain uses TRBV11-3 with TRBJ1-3; the match to TRBD1 covers 11 bases. The CDR3 contains 16 residues. Germline CDR1 and CDR2: SGHNT and YENEEA. Losses at the gene ends were 5 bases for V and 3 bases for J; bases not matched to a gene: 6.

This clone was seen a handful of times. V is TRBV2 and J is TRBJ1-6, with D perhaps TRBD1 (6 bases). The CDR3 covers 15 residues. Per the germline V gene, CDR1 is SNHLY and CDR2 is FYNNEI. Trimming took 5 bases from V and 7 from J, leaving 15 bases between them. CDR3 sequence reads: CASSPDRQKNSPLHF. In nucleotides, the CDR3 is TGTGCCAGCAGTCCCGACAGGCAGAAGAATTCACCCCTCCACTTT.

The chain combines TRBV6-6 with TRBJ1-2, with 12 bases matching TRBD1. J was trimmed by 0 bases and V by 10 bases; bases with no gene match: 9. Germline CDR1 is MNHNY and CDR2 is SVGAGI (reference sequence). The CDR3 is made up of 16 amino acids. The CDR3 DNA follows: TGTGCCATCCAGGGACAGGGGGCGAGATCTAACTATGGCTACACCTTC. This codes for CAIQGQGARSNYGYTF.

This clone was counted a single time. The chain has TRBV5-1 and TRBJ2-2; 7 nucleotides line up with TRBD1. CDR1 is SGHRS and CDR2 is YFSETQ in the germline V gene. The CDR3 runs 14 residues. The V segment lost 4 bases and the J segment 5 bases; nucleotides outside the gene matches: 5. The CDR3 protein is CASSPGQPTGELFF. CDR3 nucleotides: TGCGCCAGCAGCCCGGGACAGCCGACCGGGGAGCTGTTTTTT.

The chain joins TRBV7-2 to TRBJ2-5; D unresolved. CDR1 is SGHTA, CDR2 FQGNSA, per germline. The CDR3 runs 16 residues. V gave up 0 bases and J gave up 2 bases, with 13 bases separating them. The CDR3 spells CASSLAVLGLQETQYF. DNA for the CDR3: TGTGCCAGCAGCTTAGCGGTATTGGGCTTACAAGAGACCCAGTACTTC.

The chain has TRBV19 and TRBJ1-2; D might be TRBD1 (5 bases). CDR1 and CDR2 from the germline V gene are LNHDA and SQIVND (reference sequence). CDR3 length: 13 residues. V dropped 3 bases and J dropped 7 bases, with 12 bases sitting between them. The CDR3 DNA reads TGTGCCAGTAGTATTGTGGCCGGGGGTGGCTACACCTTC. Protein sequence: CASSIVAGGGYTF.

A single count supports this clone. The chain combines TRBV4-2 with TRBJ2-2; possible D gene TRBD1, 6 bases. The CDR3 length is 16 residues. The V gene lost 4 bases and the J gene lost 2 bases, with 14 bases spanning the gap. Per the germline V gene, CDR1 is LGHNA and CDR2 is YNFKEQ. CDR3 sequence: CASSPDPGHNTGELFF. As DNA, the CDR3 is TGTGCCAGCAGCCCAGACCCGGGACACAACACCGGGGAGCTGTTTTTT.